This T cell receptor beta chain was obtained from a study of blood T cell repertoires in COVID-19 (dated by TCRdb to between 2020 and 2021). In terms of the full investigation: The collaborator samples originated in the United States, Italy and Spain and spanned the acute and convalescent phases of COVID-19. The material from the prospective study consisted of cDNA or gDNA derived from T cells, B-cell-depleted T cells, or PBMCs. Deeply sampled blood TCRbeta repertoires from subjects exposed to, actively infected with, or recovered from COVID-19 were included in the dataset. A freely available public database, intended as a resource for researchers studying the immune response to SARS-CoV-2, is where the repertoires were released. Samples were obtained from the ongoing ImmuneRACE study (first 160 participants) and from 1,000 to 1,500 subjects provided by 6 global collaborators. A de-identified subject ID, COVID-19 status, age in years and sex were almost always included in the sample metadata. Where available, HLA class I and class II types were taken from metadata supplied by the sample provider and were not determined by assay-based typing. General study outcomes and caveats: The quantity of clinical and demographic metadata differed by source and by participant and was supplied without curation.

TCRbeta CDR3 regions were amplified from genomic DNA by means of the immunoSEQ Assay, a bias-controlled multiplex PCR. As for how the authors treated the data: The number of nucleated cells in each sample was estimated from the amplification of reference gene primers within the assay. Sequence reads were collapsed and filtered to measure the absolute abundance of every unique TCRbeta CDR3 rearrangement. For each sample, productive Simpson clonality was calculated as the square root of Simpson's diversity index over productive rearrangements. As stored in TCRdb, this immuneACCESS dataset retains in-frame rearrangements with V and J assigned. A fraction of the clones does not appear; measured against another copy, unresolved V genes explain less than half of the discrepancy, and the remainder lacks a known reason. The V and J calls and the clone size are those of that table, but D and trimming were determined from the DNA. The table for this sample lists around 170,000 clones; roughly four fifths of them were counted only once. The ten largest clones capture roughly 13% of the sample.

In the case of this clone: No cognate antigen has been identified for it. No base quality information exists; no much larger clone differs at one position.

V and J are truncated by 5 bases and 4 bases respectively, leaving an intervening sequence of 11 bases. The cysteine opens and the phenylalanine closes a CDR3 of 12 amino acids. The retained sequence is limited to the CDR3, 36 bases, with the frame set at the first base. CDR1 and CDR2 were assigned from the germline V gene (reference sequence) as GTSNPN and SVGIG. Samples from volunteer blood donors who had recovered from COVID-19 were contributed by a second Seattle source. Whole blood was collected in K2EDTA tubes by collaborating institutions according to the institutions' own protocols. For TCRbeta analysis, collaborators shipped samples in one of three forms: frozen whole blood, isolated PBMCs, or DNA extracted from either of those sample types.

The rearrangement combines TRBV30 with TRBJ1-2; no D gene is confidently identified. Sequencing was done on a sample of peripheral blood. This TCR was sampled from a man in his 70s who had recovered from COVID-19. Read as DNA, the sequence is TGTGCCTGGGCCGTTAGCGTCTATGGCTACACCTTC. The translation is CAWAVSVYGYTF.